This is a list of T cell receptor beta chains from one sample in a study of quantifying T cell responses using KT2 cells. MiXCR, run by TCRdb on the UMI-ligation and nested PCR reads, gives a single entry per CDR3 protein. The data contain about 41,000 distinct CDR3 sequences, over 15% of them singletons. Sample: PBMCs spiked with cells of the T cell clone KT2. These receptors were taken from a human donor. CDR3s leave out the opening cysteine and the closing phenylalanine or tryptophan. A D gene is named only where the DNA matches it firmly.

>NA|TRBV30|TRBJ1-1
ATLNAGNTEAF
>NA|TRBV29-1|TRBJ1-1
SVGQSQNTEAF
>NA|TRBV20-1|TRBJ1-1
SARRPGPRMNTEAF
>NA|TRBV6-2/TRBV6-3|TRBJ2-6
ASSYSRKGVSGANVLT
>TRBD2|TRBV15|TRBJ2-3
ATKGRGREDTDTQY
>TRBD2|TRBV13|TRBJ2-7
ASSFRRDYLY
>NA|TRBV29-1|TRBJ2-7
SVISSRGPYEQY
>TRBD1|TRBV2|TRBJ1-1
ASSDPLPRDRGVNTEAF
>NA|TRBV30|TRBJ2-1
AWSALVRSYNEQF
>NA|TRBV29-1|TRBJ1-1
SVGVSGGSEAF
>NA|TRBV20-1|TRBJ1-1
SARGPWPGDTEAF
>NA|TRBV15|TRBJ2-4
ATSRRRGAQANIQY
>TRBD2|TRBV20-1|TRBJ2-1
SARDTARLAGNYNEQF
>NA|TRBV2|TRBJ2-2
ASSPIRGVELF
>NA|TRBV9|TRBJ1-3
ASSVDQQGNTIY
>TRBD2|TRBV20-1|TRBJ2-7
SASGTSGRLTYEQY
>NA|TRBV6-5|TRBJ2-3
ASRATTDTQY
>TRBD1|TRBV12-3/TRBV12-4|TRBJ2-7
ASSGQASYEQY
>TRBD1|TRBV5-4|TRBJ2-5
ASSLGGTVQETQY
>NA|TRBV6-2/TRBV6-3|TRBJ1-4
ASTTHYATNEKLF
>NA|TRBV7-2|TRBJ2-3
ASSLTQVISDTQY
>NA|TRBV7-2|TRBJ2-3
ASSSTPGPEDTQY
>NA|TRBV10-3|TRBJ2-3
AISEGGDTQY
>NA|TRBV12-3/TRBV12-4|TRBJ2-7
ASSETTTYEQY
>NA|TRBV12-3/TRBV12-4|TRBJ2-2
ASGDWNTGELF
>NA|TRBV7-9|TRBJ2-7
ASSLNIVYEQY
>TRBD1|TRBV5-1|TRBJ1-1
ASSIGDRNTEAF
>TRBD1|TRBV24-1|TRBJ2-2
ATSDPDRGRGTGELF
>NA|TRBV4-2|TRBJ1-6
ASSQDSAPRNSPLH
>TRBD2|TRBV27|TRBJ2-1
ASSPGLAGGPSNEQF
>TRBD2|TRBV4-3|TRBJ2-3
ASSQLAGGSDTQY
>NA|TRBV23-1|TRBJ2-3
ARRTPRCFTDTQY
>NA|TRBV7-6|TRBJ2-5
ASSPWGGGETQY
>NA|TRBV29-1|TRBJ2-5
SVEGDSALGETQY
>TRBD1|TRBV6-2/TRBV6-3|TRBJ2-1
ASTPGTGNEQF
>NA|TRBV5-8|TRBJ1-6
ASSYASREFSPLH
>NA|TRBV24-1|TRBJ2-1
ATAGTLSSYNEQF
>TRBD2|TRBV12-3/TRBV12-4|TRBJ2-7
ASSLGGGWSYEQY
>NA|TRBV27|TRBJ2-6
ASKLSGVIGGANVLT
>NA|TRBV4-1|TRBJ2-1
ASSRRLTGTSYNEQF
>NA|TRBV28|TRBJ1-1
ASSQILPTEAF
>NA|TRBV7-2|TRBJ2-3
ASSLPGASDTQY
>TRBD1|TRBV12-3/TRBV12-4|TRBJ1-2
ASSPPRTGDGYT
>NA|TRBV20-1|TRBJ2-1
SARFRLDNEQF
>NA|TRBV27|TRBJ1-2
ASSFQGPTGGYT
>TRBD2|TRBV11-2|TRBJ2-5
ASSWGLGLAETQY
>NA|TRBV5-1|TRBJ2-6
ASSLDSSGANVLT
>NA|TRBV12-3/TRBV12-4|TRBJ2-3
ASSSNRTDTQY
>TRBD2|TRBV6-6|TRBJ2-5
ASSYGRTRFGAETQY
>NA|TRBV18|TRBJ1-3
ASSPTTNGNTIY
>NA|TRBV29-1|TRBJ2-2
SVERGTNTGELF
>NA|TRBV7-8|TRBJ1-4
ASSQSRTVNEKLF
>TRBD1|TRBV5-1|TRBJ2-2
ASSLGTGDTGELF
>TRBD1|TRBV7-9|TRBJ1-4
ASSWTGAREKLF